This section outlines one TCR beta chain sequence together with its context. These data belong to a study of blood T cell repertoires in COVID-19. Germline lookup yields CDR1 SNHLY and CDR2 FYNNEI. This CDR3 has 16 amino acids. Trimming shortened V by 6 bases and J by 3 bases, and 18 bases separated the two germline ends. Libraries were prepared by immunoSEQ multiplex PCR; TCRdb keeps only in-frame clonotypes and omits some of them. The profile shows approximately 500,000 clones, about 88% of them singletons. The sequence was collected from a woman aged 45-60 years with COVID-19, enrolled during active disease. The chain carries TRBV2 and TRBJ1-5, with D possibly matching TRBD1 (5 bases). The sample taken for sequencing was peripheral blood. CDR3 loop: CASRGLRGDPNQPQHF. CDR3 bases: TGTGCCAGCAGGGGGTTACGGGGGGATCCCAATCAGCCCCAGCATTTT. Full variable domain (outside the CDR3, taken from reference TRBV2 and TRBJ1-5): EPEVTQTPSHQVTQMGQEVILRCVPISNHLYFYWYRQILGQKVEFLVSFYNNEISEKSEIFDDQFSVERPDGSNFTLKIRSTKLEDSAMYFCASRGLRGDPNQPQHFGDGTRLSIL.